This note documents a single TCR beta chain sequence. Its antigen is not identified. Noted time point: cycle 4 day 1 (C4D1), after less than 7 weeks of nivolumab. Relapse was seen in all patients after autologous stem cell transplantation, and brentuximab vedotin exposure was variable. The entry originates in a study of PD-1 blockade in classical Hodgkin lymphoma. Overall study context: Intravenous infusions of nivolumab 3 mg/kg reached patients every 2 weeks.

Broader study findings: Newly diagnosed patients were said to have less baseline TCR diversity than healthy donors did. Patients starting nivolumab under 1 year after ASCT were excluded.

Generated by immunoSEQ multiplex PCR, the TCRdb table keeps only in-frame clones and is missing some. The sample shows 90,000 to 100,000 clones, 78% of them seen only once. Trimming took off 2 bases at V and 3 bases at J, with 7 bases between the two ends. This CDR3 region has 14 residues. CDR1 is MNHEY and CDR2 is SVGAGI in the germline V gene. This chain uses TRBV6-5 with TRBJ2-2; D gene uncertain. Sequenced material: peripheral blood mononuclear cells (PBMCs), taken before the fourth cycle of nivolumab. This TCR came from a human donor with classical Hodgkin lymphoma. Written as DNA, the CDR3 is TGTGCCAGCAGTTACAGGGTTTACACCGGGGAGCTGTTTTTT. Translated, it gives CASSYRVYTGELFF.